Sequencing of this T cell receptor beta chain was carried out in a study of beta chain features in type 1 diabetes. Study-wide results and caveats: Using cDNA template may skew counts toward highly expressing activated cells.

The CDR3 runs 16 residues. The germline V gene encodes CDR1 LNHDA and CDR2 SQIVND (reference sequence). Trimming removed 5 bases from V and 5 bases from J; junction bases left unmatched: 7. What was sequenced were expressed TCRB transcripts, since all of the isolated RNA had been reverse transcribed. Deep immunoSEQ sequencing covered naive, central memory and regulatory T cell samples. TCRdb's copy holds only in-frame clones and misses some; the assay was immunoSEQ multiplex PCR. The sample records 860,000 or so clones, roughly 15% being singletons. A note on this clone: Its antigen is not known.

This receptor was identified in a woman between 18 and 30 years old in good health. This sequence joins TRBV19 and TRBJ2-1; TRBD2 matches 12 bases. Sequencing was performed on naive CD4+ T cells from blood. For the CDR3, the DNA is TGTGCCAGTAGTTCGCGACTAGCGGGGGTGAACAATGAGCAGTTCTTC. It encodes CASSSRLAGVNNEQFF.